The 30 T cell receptor beta chains below were found in one sample sequenced in a study of cytomegalovirus exposure and HLA in healthy donors. Primers for the PCR totalled 60 Vbeta and 13 Jbeta. Repertoires were generated with immunoSEQ multiplex PCR, while TCRdb's copy carries only in-frame clones and drops some. There are around 70,000 clones in the sample, with about 0.82% held by the top ten. The sample was PBMCs. These receptors originate from a boy aged 5 to 17 in good health and CMV-seronegative.

The rearrangement uses TRBV27 and TRBJ1-1; the match to TRBD1 covers 8 bases. The germline V gene has CDR1 MNHEY and CDR2 SMNVEV (reference sequence). This CDR3 is 15 amino acids long. V lost 5 bases and J lost 6; bases outside the gene matches: 11. CDR3 region: CASSPRAGGASEAFF. As DNA, the CDR3 is TGTGCCAGCAGTCCAAGGGCAGGGGGCGCCTCTGAAGCTTTCTTT.

The rearrangement links TRBV6-5 to TRBJ2-2; D is unresolved. The length of the CDR3 is 13 residues. Germline V lookup: CDR1 MNHEY, CDR2 SVGAGI. Trimming cost V 6 bases and J 5 bases, with 10 bases left between them. CDR3 sequence (DNA): TGTGCCAGCAGAAGAGGTGCGACCGGGGAGCTGTTTTTT. Protein product: CASRRGATGELFF.

This chain uses TRBV19 with TRBJ1-6; TRBD1 matches at 7 bases. Germline V gene sequence: CDR1 LNHDA, CDR2 SQIVND (reference sequence). The CDR3 loop spans 17 amino acids. The junction had 8 bases not matched to a gene; V was cut back by 6 bases and J by 0 bases. CDR3 sequence (DNA): TGTGCCAGTAGGCCCGGGACAGACTTCTCCTATAATTCACCCCTCCACTTT. Amino acids: CASRPGTDFSYNSPLHF.

The chain couples TRBV4-1 to TRBJ1-4, with TRBD1 matching 8 bases. CDR3 length: 16 amino acids. Germline-derived CDR1 and CDR2 are MGHRA and YSYEKL. V was pared by 4 bases and J by 4 bases, with 8 bases of the junction left unmatched. CDR3 in DNA: TGCGCCAGCAGCCGAAATCCAGGACAGGGTAATGAAAAACTGTTTTTT. It translates to CASSRNPGQGNEKLFF.

This chain links TRBV5-1 with TRBJ1-2; D might be TRBD1 (5 bases). The CDR3 spans 16 residues. V shed 0 bases and J shed 2 bases, with 14 bases lying between them. Germline values: CDR1 SGHRS, CDR2 YFSETQ. CDR3 in DNA: TGCGCCAGCAGCTTGGCCCCGGGGGTGAAGAACTATGGCTACACCTTC. It codes for CASSLAPGVKNYGYTF.

The chain joins TRBV7-2 to TRBJ2-2; 8 bases fit TRBD2. With V trimmed by 4 bases and J by 1 base, 2 bases remained unmatched. The germline gives CDR1 SGHTA, CDR2 FQGNSA. The CDR3 is made up of 15 amino acids. This chain's CDR3 is CASSSLAGNTGELFF. CDR3 nucleotides: TGTGCCAGCAGCTCTCTAGCGGGGAACACCGGGGAGCTGTTTTTT. Drawing the rest from reference TRBV7-2 and TRBJ2-2, the complete variable domain is GAGVSQSPSNKVTEKGKDVELRCDPISGHTALYWYRQSLGQGLEFLIYFQGNSAPDKSGLPSDRFSAERTGGSVSTLTIQRTQQEDSAVYLCASSSLAGNTGELFFGEGSRLTVL.

This chain uses TRBV6-4 with TRBJ1-1; D possibly corresponds to TRBD1 (5 bases). The germline CDR1 and CDR2 sequences are MRHNA and SNTAGT. Trimming took 3 bases from V and 3 from J, leaving 11 bases between them. There are 14 residues in the CDR3. CDR3 sequence (DNA): TGTGCCAGCAGTGAGCACCGGGGGGACACTGAAGCTTTCTTT. Amino acids: CASSEHRGDTEAFF.

The CDR3 is CASSLVGAREAFF. For the CDR3, the DNA is TGTGCCAGCAGCTTAGTGGGCGCCCGTGAAGCTTTCTTT. V and J are TRBV7-9 and TRBJ1-1; no firm D call. Trimming stripped 1 base from V and 7 bases from J, with 10 bases between. Germline CDR1 SEHNR, CDR2 FQNEAQ (reference sequence). This CDR3 has 13 amino acids.

The V and J genes are TRBV11-2 and TRBJ2-1; D may be TRBD1 (5 bases). V was cut by 5 bases and J by 12 bases, with 14 bases left in between. This CDR3 has 12 residues. Germline V gene lookup returns CDR1 SGHAT and CDR2 FQNNGV. The CDR3 sequence is CASSTPPRAQFF. The CDR3 DNA is TGTGCCAGCAGCACACCCCCCAGGGCGCAGTTCTTC.

The chain uses TRBV6-5 and TRBJ1-5, with D unclear. The CDR3 covers 11 residues. Looked up from germline, CDR1 is MNHEY and CDR2 is SVGAGI. Trimming cost V 7 bases and J 7 bases, with 8 bases left between them. CDR3 bases: TGTGCCAGCACCAACGGGCAGCCCCAGCATTTT. This translates into CASTNGQPQHF.

With respect to this clone: No conserved phenylalanine or tryptophan is present at the end of the CDR3, so a read error is the likely explanation. The limits of the CDR3 on the DNA are not certain, so only TCRdb's listed CDR3 is given. The V call is TRBV2, the J call TRBJ1-1; the table's D call, TRBD1, was not checked against the DNA. Per the germline V gene, CDR1 is SNHLY and CDR2 is FYNNEI. Termini included, the CDR3 measures 14 amino acids. The CDR3 here is CASSRRDRVQVSPL.

This chain connects TRBV6-1 to TRBJ1-2, with a possible D match to TRBD1 (5 bases). This CDR3 region has 14 residues. Germline V CDR1 and CDR2: MNHNS, SASEGT. Trimming left V 5 bases short and J 8 bases short, with 18 bases between. DNA for the CDR3: TGTGCCAGCAGTACCAGGCGGGGGATGAGCGGCTACACCTTC. Its translation: CASSTRRGMSGYTF.

The chain recombines TRBV28 with TRBJ2-1; 10 bases agree with TRBD2. Germline V gene data show CDR1 as MDHEN and CDR2 as SYDVKM. Germline trimming cut 5 bases from V and 6 bases from J; bases unmatched to any gene: 7. The CDR3 is 15 amino acids. CDR3 protein: CASSLTSGIGNEQFF. CDR3 DNA sequence: TGTGCCAGCAGTCTCACTAGCGGGATAGGCAATGAGCAGTTCTTC.

V gene TRBV7-3 combines with J gene TRBJ2-1; 8 bases align to TRBD2. This CDR3 contains 15 residues. Germline CDR1 SGHTA, CDR2 FQGTGA. The V gene end was trimmed by 1 base and the J gene end by 7 bases; junction bases not matched to a gene: 6. DNA of the CDR3: TGTGCCAGCAGCTTAATGGCGGGGGGATCGAATGAGCAGTTCTTC. Amino acid sequence: CASSLMAGGSNEQFF.

V and J are TRBV6-4 and TRBJ2-1; 11 nucleotides match TRBD2. After removal of 6 bases from V and 7 bases from J, the junction contained 8 bases not matched to a gene. The CDR3 sequence is 15 residues long. Germline V gives CDR1 MRHNA, CDR2 SNTAGT. The CDR3 protein is CASSPTSGSTNEQFF. The CDR3 DNA sequence: TGTGCCAGCAGCCCAACTAGCGGGAGTACTAATGAGCAGTTCTTC.

The chain joins TRBV15 to TRBJ2-7; 7 bases align to TRBD2. The germline V gene encodes CDR1 LNHNV and CDR2 YYDKDF (reference sequence). The length of the CDR3 is 13 residues. Losses at the gene ends were 5 bases for V and 2 bases for J; bases not matched to a gene: 3. The chain's CDR3 is CATSSREAYEQYF. CDR3 coding DNA: TGTGCCACCAGCTCACGGGAGGCCTACGAGCAGTACTTC.

The chain combines TRBV6-5 with TRBJ1-1; the D gene is possibly TRBD1 (6 bases). Trimming stripped 7 bases from V and 5 bases from J, with 20 bases between. Germline V CDR1 and CDR2: MNHEY, SVGAGI. The CDR3 is 15 residues long. The CDR3 DNA reads as TGTGCCAGCACCGACAGGCGTAAGGTTAGGACTGAAGCTTTCTTT. Amino acid sequence: CASTDRRKVRTEAFF.

V usage is TRBV7-2 and J usage is TRBJ2-7; 8 bases agree with TRBD2. This CDR3 has 15 residues. The junction had 4 bases not matched to a gene; V was cut back by 1 base and J by 2 bases. Germline loops: CDR1 SGHTA, CDR2 FQGNSA. The CDR3: CASSLGSGSAYEQYF. Written as DNA, the CDR3 is TGTGCCAGCAGCTTAGGGAGCGGGAGTGCCTACGAGCAGTACTTC.

V gene TRBV5-4 combines with J gene TRBJ1-3, with TRBD1 as a possible D gene (6 bases). Germline-derived CDR1 and CDR2 are SGHNT and YYREEE (reference sequence). The CDR3 contains 16 residues. Trimming left V 0 bases short and J 1 base short, with 11 bases between. This chain's CDR3 is CASSLGQATSGNTIYF. CDR3 in DNA: TGTGCCAGCAGCTTGGGACAGGCTACGTCTGGAAACACCATATATTTT.

CDR3 bases: TGTGCCAGCAGCCCCCGGGACAGGGGCCCTAACTATGGCTACACCTTC. Translating gives CASSPRDRGPNYGYTF. The genes are TRBV5-6 and TRBJ1-2, with 10 bases identical to TRBD1. V lost 4 bases and J lost 0; bases outside the gene matches: 6. The CDR3 extends over 16 amino acids. Germline V lookup: CDR1 SGHDT, CDR2 YYEEEE.

J is TRBJ2-5 and V is TRBV5-4; 7 bases match TRBD1. J gave up 1 base and V 4 bases, and 4 bases lay outside the gene matches. The germline CDR1 and CDR2 sequences are SGHNT and YYREEE (reference sequence). The CDR3 is made up of 14 amino acids. The CDR3 protein is CASSQRDSQETQYF. CDR3 DNA sequence: TGTGCCAGCAGCCAACGGGACAGCCAAGAGACCCAGTACTTC.

This chain uses TRBV18 with TRBJ1-1, with 9 bases fitting TRBD1. Germline V lookup: CDR1 KGHSH, CDR2 LQKENI. CDR3 length: 15 amino acids. The junction had 7 bases not matched to a gene; V was cut back by 4 bases and J by 4 bases. The CDR3 nucleotides are TGTGCCAGCTCACTACAGGGGGCCGGGATCACTGAAGCTTTCTTT. Its translation is CASSLQGAGITEAFF.

The J gene is TRBJ2-1, the V gene TRBV18; 10 nucleotides align to TRBD2. Unmatched junction bases numbered 8, after V lost 3 bases and J lost 9 bases. The CDR3 covers 15 residues. Germline-derived CDR1 and CDR2 are KGHSH and LQKENI. DNA for the CDR3: TGTGCCAGCTCACCTCTGCTAGCGGGAGAATTTGAGCAGTTCTTC. Translating gives CASSPLLAGEFEQFF.

The chain has TRBV5-4 and TRBJ2-7; TRBD2 aligns across 13 bases. CDR3 size: 19 residues. The germline CDR1 and CDR2 sequences are SGHNT and YYREEE (reference sequence). J gave up 6 bases and V 4 bases, and 19 bases lay outside the gene matches. The CDR3 DNA is TGTGCCAGCAGCCCACCGGGGACTAGCGGGATTAACCTCGTGGGCGAGCAGTACTTC. The encoded protein is CASSPPGTSGINLVGEQYF.

The chain employs TRBV13 and TRBJ1-2, with D perhaps matching TRBD1 (5 bases). The germline V gene has CDR1 PRHDT and CDR2 FYEKMQ (reference sequence). Trimming cost V 7 bases and J 9 bases, with 18 bases left between them. The CDR3 loop spans 13 amino acids. The DNA for the CDR3 is TGTGCCAGCATGGGGCAGGGAGGTCTGAGCTACACCTTC. This translates into CASMGQGGLSYTF.

The rearrangement uses TRBV7-6 and TRBJ2-5; D uncertain. Trimming left V 2 bases short and J 5 bases short, with 9 bases between. The germline gives CDR1 SGHVS, CDR2 FNYEAQ. The CDR3 has 13 amino acids. The CDR3 region is CASSLYSLETQYF. The CDR3, as DNA: TGTGCCAGCAGCTTATACAGTCTGGAGACCCAGTACTTC.

The rearrangement joins TRBV4-1 to TRBJ2-7; 8 nucleotides match TRBD2. CDR1 and CDR2 (germline): MGHRA, YSYEKL. With 2 bases clipped from V and 3 bases from J, the junction kept 9 bases outside the gene matches. This CDR3 comprises 16 residues. CDR3 loop: CASSQSHSGLGYEQYF. The CDR3, as DNA: TGCGCCAGCAGCCAATCGCATTCGGGACTAGGCTACGAGCAGTACTTC.

The J gene is TRBJ1-5, the V gene TRBV30, with D unresolved. CDR1 and CDR2 from the germline V gene are GTSNPN and SVGIG (reference sequence). V lost 0 bases and J 0 bases, leaving 15 bases between the germline ends. The CDR3 loop spans 17 amino acids. The CDR3 sequence: CAWSVRNSYYSNQPQHF. As DNA, the CDR3 is TGTGCCTGGAGTGTTCGAAACTCATACTATAGCAATCAGCCCCAGCATTTT.

V usage is TRBV19 and J usage is TRBJ1-1; 8 bases are shared with TRBD1. Germline V gives CDR1 LNHDA, CDR2 SQIVND (reference sequence). The CDR3 extends over 14 amino acids. V dropped 8 bases and J dropped 1; count of bases not matched to a gene: 6. CDR3 nucleotide sequence: TGTGCCAGTGATGGACAGGGACGGAACACTGAAGCTTTCTTT. Residues: CASDGQGRNTEAFF.

The chain joins TRBV30 to TRBJ1-5, with 7 bases lining up with TRBD1. From germline, CDR1 is GTSNPN and CDR2 SVGIG (reference sequence). The CDR3 runs 17 residues. Losses at the gene ends were 1 base for V and 0 bases for J; bases not matched to a gene: 9. The DNA for the CDR3 is TGTGCCTGGAGTGGAGGGAAGACAGGGCTTAGCAATCAGCCCCAGCATTTT. It encodes CAWSGGKTGLSNQPQHF.